These T cell receptor beta chains were read from a single sample in a study of identical twins' blood T cells. TCRdb analysed the 5' RACE reads with MiXCR anew, one entry per CDR3 protein. The data contain 300,000 to 400,000 distinct CDR3 sequences, over 25% of them singletons. Material: PBMCs. These TCRs come from a woman aged 18 to 55 in good health. Each CDR3 is given with its conserved first and last residue. Each record gives: D gene, clone size, V gene, J gene, CDR3 length, CDR3 DNA, CDR3 protein. A D gene is named only where the DNA matches it firmly. Size tells how often a clone was seen (once, few, many) or the class of an expanded clone, and some rows leave it out.

>TRBD1|few|TRBV9|TRBJ1-2|14
TGTGCCAGCGGTGACAGGGTTGCTAACTATGGCTACACCTTC
CASGDRVANYGYTF
>.|.|TRBV7-3|TRBJ1-3|15
TGTGCCAGCAGTGTTAGGGGGGACTCTGGAAACACCATATATTTT
CASSVRGDSGNTIYF
>.|few|TRBV29-1|TRBJ2-5|14
TGCAGCGTGCAGAAGAACAGGGACCAAGAGACCCAGTACTTC
CSVQKNRDQETQYF
>.|.|TRBV25-1|TRBJ1-2|14
TGTGCCAGCAAGCGGGGAGAATTCGGCTATGGCTACACCTTC
CASKRGEFGYGYTF
>.|.|TRBV29-1|TRBJ1-2|13
TGCAGCGTTGAGGGGGGGCGAAAAGATGGCTACACCTTC
CSVEGGRKDGYTF
>TRBD1|few|TRBV7-9|TRBJ1-2|16
TGTGCCAGCAGCTTAGCGGGGACAGGGGACGCCTATGGCTACACCTTC
CASSLAGTGDAYGYTF
>.|few|TRBV4-1|TRBJ1-5|14
TGCGCCAGCAGCCCACGGAGGGGGGCTCAGCCCCAGCATTTT
CASSPRRGAQPQHF
>TRBD1|.|TRBV4-3|TRBJ1-4|17
TGCGCCAGCAGCCAAAGAGGACAGGGCTTGACTAATGAAAAACTGTTTTTT
CASSQRGQGLTNEKLFF
>TRBD2|few|TRBV6-6|TRBJ2-1|15
TGTGCCAGCATGGGTGGGCTAGCGGGAGATAATGAGCAGTTCTTC
CASMGGLAGDNEQFF
>.|many|TRBV27|TRBJ1-2|17
TGTGCCAGCAGTTTATCATCCGGGGGGTTGGGTAACTATGGCTACACCTTC
CASSLSSGGLGNYGYTF
>.|few|TRBV5-1|TRBJ1-2|14
TGCGCCAGCAGCCTTCGGGTGGACAGCAGAACCTACACCTTC
CASSLRVDSRTYTF
>.|many|TRBV7-2|TRBJ1-2|13
TGTGCCAGCAGCGACGGTCCGAACGGTGGCTACACCTTC
CASSDGPNGGYTF
>TRBD1|few|TRBV28|TRBJ1-5|15
TGTGCCAGCAGTTTCGTACAGGGGAGTTATCAGCCCCAGCATTTT
CASSFVQGSYQPQHF
>TRBD2|.|TRBV20-1|TRBJ2-1|14
TGCAGTGCAGTGACTAGCGGGGGATACGATGAGCAGTTCTTC
CSAVTSGGYDEQFF
>TRBD1|.|TRBV20-1|TRBJ1-3|13
TGCAGTGCTACCTCAGGGGGTGGAAACACCATATATTTT
CSATSGGGNTIYF
>.|.|TRBV20-1|TRBJ1-1|12
TGCAGTGCCGAGGGGCAGGGCCCCGAAGCTTTCTTT
CSAEGQGPEAFF
>.|.|TRBV5-1|TRBJ2-3|12
TGCGCCAGCAGCTCGGTGGGGGATACGCAGTATTTT
CASSSVGDTQYF
>.|.|TRBV12-5|TRBJ1-1|14
TGTGCTAGTGGTTCCGGAGTACTGAACACTGAAGCTTTCTTT
CASGSGVLNTEAFF
>TRBD2|.|TRBV29-1|TRBJ2-1|13
TGCAGCGGTGTACTAGCGACCTACAATGAGCAGTTCTTC
CSGVLATYNEQFF
>.|many|TRBV6-2/TRBV6-3|TRBJ2-1|13
TGTGCCAGCAGCCCCCGGGACTACAATGAGCAGTTCTTC
CASSPRDYNEQFF